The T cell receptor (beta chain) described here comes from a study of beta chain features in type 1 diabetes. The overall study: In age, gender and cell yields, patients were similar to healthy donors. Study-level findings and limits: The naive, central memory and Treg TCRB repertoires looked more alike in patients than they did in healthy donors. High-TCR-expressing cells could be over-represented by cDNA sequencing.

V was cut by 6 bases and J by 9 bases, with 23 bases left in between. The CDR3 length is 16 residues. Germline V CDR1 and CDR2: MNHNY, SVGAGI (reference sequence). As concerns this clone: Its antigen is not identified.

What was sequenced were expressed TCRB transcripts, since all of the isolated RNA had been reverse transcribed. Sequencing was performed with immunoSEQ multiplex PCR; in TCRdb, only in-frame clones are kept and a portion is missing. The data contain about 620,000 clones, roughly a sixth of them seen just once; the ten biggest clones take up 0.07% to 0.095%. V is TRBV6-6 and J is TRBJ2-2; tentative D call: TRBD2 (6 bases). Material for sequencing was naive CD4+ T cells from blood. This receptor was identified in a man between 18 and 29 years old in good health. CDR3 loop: CASSTVRDWVSRELFF. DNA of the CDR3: TGTGCCAGCAGCACAGTACGGGACTGGGTCTCCCGGGAGCTGTTTTTT.